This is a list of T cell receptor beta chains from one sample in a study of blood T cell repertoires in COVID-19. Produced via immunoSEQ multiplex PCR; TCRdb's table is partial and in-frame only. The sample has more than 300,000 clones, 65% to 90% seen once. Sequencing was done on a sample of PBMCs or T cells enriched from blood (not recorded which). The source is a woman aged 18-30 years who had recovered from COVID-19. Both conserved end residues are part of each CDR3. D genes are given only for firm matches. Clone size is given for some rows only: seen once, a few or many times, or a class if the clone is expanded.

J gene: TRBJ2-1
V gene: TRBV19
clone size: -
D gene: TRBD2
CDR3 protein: CASSPPGLGIFYNEQFF
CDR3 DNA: TGTGCCAGTAGTCCCCCGGGACTAGGAATTTTCTACAATGAGCAGTTCTTC

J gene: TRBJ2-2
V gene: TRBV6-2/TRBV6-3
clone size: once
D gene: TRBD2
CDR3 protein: CASSRLLLAGGSNTGELFF
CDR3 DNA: TGTGCCAGCAGTCGGCTCTTGTTAGCGGGAGGATCGAACACCGGGGAGCTGTTTTTT

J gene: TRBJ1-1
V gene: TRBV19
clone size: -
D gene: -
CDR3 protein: CASSMRYGQQGPLNTEAFF
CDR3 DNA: TGTGCCAGTAGTATGCGGTATGGTCAGCAGGGGCCGCTGAACACTGAAGCTTTCTTT

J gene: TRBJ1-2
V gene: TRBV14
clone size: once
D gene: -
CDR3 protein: CASSHQDIYGYTF
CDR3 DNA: TGTGCCAGCAGCCATCAGGACATTTATGGCTACACCTTC

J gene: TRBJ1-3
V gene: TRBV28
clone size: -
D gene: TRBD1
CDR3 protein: CASSLGTGSAGNTIYF
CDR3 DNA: TGTGCCAGCAGTTTAGGGACAGGGAGCGCTGGAAACACCATATATTTT

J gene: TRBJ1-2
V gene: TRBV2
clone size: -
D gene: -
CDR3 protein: CASSGGRGPYGYTF
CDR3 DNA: TGTGCCAGCAGTGGTGGCAGGGGTCCCTATGGCTACACCTTC

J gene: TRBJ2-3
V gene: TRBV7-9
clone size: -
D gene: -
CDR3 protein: CASSLGIAPARDTQYF
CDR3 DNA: TGTGCCAGCAGCTTAGGGATCGCGCCCGCCAGGGATACGCAGTATTTT

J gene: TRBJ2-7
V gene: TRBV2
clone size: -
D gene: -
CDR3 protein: CASKSESYEQYF
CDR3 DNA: TGTGCCAGCAAGTCAGAATCCTACGAGCAGTACTTC

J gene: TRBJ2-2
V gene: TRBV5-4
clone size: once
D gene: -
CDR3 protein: CASSVGGTANTGELFF
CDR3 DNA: TGTGCCAGCAGCGTAGGCGGGACTGCTAACACCGGGGAGCTGTTTTTT

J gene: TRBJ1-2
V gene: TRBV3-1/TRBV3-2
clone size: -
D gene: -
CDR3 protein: CASSPRQPWGEDGYTF
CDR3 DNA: TGTGCCAGCAGCCCACGTCAACCTTGGGGGGAGGATGGCTACACCTTC

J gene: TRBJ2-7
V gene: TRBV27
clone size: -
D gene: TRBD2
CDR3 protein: CASSLGRGSYEQYF
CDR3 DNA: TGTGCCAGCAGTTTAGGGAGGGGCTCCTACGAGCAGTACTTC

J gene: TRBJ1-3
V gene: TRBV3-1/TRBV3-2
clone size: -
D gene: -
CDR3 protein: CASSHPHTTVFSGNTIYF
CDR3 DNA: TGTGCCAGCAGCCACCCACACACGACAGTCTTCTCTGGAAACACCATATATTTT

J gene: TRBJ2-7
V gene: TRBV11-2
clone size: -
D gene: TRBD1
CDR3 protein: CASSFSTGTGTVQYF
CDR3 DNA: TGTGCCAGCAGCTTTTCTACCGGGACAGGGACCGTGCAGTACTTC

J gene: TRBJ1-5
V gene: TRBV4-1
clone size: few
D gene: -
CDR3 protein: CASSQDPGNQPQHF
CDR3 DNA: TGCGCCAGCAGCCAAGATCCGGGAAATCAGCCCCAGCATTTT

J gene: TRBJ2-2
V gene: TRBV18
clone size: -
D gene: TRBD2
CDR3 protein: CASSPGTSGNTGELFF
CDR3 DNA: TGTGCCAGCTCACCCGGGACTAGCGGGAACACCGGGGAGCTGTTTTTT